One sample yielded the 26 T cell receptor beta chains listed below, sequenced in a study of blood T cells in healthy people across ages. Primers used in a second PCR of roughly 7 to 11 cycles were a sample-barcoded 5' primer and a J-beta primer mix. In TCRdb, the 5' RACE reads were re-called with MiXCR into one record per CDR3 protein. The sample carries roughly 680,000 distinct CDR3 sequences, over 40% recorded once. What was sequenced was blood. The source of these receptors is a woman at least 80 years old in good health.

This clonotype occurred a few times. The chain is built from TRBV24-1 and TRBJ2-3; 8 bases map to TRBD2. The CDR3 has 15 amino acids. Trimming removed 4 bases from V and 5 bases from J; junction bases left unmatched: 7. CDR1 is KGHDR and CDR2 is SFDVKD in the germline V gene. The CDR3 is CATSDRLALIDTQYF. The CDR3 nucleotides are TGTGCCACCAGTGACCGACTAGCGTTGATAGATACGCAGTATTTT.

The chain combines TRBV10-3 with TRBJ2-3; 9 bases agree with TRBD2. Losses at the gene ends were 2 bases for V and 4 bases for J; bases not matched to a gene: 7. The CDR3 runs to 16 residues. Germline V gives CDR1 ENHRY, CDR2 SYGVKD. Here the CDR3 reads CAISESGGGAADTQYF. CDR3 coding DNA: TGTGCCATCAGTGAGAGTGGCGGGGGGGCCGCAGATACGCAGTATTTT.

The chain is built from TRBV29-1 and TRBJ2-5; weak D call: TRBD1 (7 bases). This CDR3 region has 14 residues. CDR1 is SQVTM, CDR2 ANQGSEA, per germline. V was cut by 7 bases and J by 4 bases, with 19 bases left in between. Here the CDR3 DNA reads TGCAGCGCCGAGGAGGGGGCGCGGGGAGAGACCCAGTACTTC. Amino acid sequence: CSAEEGARGETQYF.

The chain links TRBV29-1 to TRBJ2-3; D is ambiguous. The CDR3 length is 13 residues. Germline V gives CDR1 SQVTM, CDR2 ANQGSEA. V was clipped by 1 base and J by 0 bases, with 5 bases between them. The CDR3 loop reads CSVEADSTDTQYF. CDR3 sequence (DNA): TGCAGCGTTGAAGCGGACAGCACAGATACGCAGTATTTT.

The CDR3 DNA sequence: TGTGCCAGCAGTACTCCGGGACAGGGTGGCACAGATACGCAGTATTTT. Translation: CASSTPGQGGTDTQYF. This chain uses TRBV28 with TRBJ2-3; 9 nucleotides align to TRBD1. In germline, CDR1 is MDHEN, CDR2 SYDVKM. V shed 5 bases, J shed 1 base, and the junction held 7 bases outside the gene matches. This CDR3 comprises 16 residues.

This clonotype was found many times. The chain couples TRBV10-2 to TRBJ2-3, with TRBD2 as a possible D gene (6 bases). V lost 6 bases and J 4 bases, leaving 14 bases between the germline ends. There are 14 residues in the CDR3. Germline CDR1 and CDR2: WSHSY and SAAADI. CDR3 loop: CASRDGSVADTQYF. The DNA of the CDR3 is TGCGCCAGCAGGGACGGGAGTGTCGCAGATACGCAGTATTTT.

The chain uses TRBV3-1 and TRBJ2-5, with TRBD2 as a possible D gene (6 bases). CDR3 length: 16 amino acids. Germline values: CDR1 LGHDT, CDR2 YNNKEL (reference sequence). Trimming removed 0 bases from V and 2 bases from J, with 13 bases in between. The chain's CDR3 is CASSQDLSAGQETQYF. CDR3 nucleotides: TGTGCCAGCAGCCAAGATCTCTCGGCGGGGCAAGAGACCCAGTACTTC.

This clonotype was counted only a few times. A much larger clone sits a single nucleotide away, making a read error possible. The rearrangement joins TRBV5-8 to TRBJ2-1, with 7 bases fitting TRBD2. Germline V gene data show CDR1 as SGHTS and CDR2 as YDEGEE. The CDR3 extends over 17 amino acids. The J segment lost 5 bases and the V segment lost 3 bases, leaving 14 bases of the junction unmatched. The CDR3 DNA sequence: TGTGCCAGCAGCTCTCACCGGGGAGGGAAAATCCACAATGAGCAGTTCTTC. It yields the protein CASSSHRGGKIHNEQFF.

The chain couples TRBV12-3 or TRBV12-4 to TRBJ1-6; D is undetermined. V was trimmed by 2 bases and J by 10 bases, leaving 6 bases between them. The length of the CDR3 is 12 residues. DNA of the CDR3: TGTGCCAGCAGTTTACGAAGCTCACCCCTCCACTTT. Protein sequence: CASSLRSSPLHF.

The rearrangement uses TRBV7-8 and TRBJ2-7; 10 bases are a match to TRBD1. Germline V CDR1 and CDR2: SGHVS, FQNEAQ. There are 19 residues in the CDR3. With V trimmed by 5 bases and J by 3 bases, 19 bases remained unmatched. The CDR3 nucleotides are TGTGCCAGCAGCCCCGATCGAGACAGGGGGCACGCCACACACTACGAGCAGTACTTC. It translates to CASSPDRDRGHATHYEQYF.

J is TRBJ2-3 and V is TRBV5-4; a weak D match, TRBD2 (6 bases). The length of the CDR3 is 14 residues. Trimming pared 2 bases from V and 5 bases from J, leaving 12 bases between. The germline gives CDR1 SGHNT, CDR2 YYREEE (reference sequence). As DNA, the CDR3 is TGTGCCAGCAGCTTTAATCTGGGAGGAGATACGCAGTATTTT. Its translation is CASSFNLGGDTQYF.

V usage is TRBV14 and J usage is TRBJ1-4; D perhaps matches TRBD1 (5 bases). Germline CDR1 reads SGHDN; CDR2 reads FVKESK. The CDR3 length is 16 residues. The V end lost 1 base, the J end lost 8 bases, and 17 bases lay between the germline ends. CDR3 DNA: TGTGCCAGCAGCCAAGCGAACGGCAGGGCTCGGGAAAAACTGTTTTTT. This sequence encodes CASSQANGRAREKLFF.

As for this clonotype: Given a much more abundant clone one base away, this may be a read error. The chain has TRBV7-2 and TRBJ2-3; D ambiguous. This CDR3 region has 13 residues. The germline CDR1 and CDR2 sequences are SGHTA and FQGNSA. The CDR3 DNA follows: TGTGTCAGCAGCACACGCGAGAGAGATACGCAGTATTTT. It translates to CVSSTRERDTQYF.

V usage is TRBV20-1 and J usage is TRBJ1-3; no definite D call. This CDR3 is built from 15 residues. Germline assignment: CDR1 DFQATT and CDR2 SNEGSKA (reference sequence). Trimming left V 6 bases short and J 2 bases short, with 17 bases between. CDR3 in amino acids: CSAYRAATAGNTIYF. The CDR3 DNA is TGCAGTGCCTACCGGGCCGCAACTGCTGGAAACACCATATATTTT.

The chain links TRBV20-1 to TRBJ2-5; D unclear. The V and J ends lost 0 bases and 10 bases respectively, with 12 bases between them. Germline V gene lookup returns CDR1 DFQATT and CDR2 SNEGSKA (reference sequence). The CDR3 runs to 12 residues. The CDR3 is CSAREGSLLQYF. CDR3 nucleotide sequence: TGCAGTGCTAGAGAAGGATCGCTGCTCCAGTACTTC.

The rearrangement links TRBV20-1 to TRBJ1-5; the D gene is possibly TRBD1 (5 bases). Germline V gene sequence: CDR1 DFQATT, CDR2 SNEGSKA (reference sequence). V shed 1 base and J shed 7 bases, with 20 bases lying between them. The CDR3 extends over 16 amino acids. The CDR3 DNA reads TGCAGTGCTAGAGTGGGGGAGACAGCCTCCCGGCAGCCCCAGCATTTT. This sequence encodes CSARVGETASRQPQHF.

The J gene is TRBJ1-4, the V gene TRBV2; TRBD1 might be the D (5 bases). Germline CDR1 is SNHLY and CDR2 is FYNNEI. The CDR3 is 11 amino acids. The CDR3 loop is CAMAQGEKLFF. CDR3 DNA: TGTGCTATGGCCCAGGGAGAAAAACTGTTTTTT.

In DNA form, the CDR3 reads TGTGCCAGCAGTGGCAAGGACAGGGGCCCTTCCTACAATGAGCAGTTCTTC. Protein: CASSGKDRGPSYNEQFF. The genes are TRBV6-8 and TRBJ2-1, with 9 positions matching TRBD1. CDR3 length: 17 amino acids. Germline lookup yields CDR1 MNHGY and CDR2 SAAAGT. Trimming at V came to 5 bases and at J to 1 base, leaving 9 bases not matched to a gene.

The chain carries TRBV3-1 and TRBJ2-3, with unresolved D. This CDR3 contains 16 residues. CDR1 and CDR2 from the germline V gene are LGHDT and YNNKEL (reference sequence). V gave up 0 bases and J gave up 2 bases, with 12 bases separating them. The CDR3 is CASSQDPPYSTDTQYF. Written as DNA, the CDR3 is TGTGCCAGCAGCCAAGATCCCCCTTACTCCACAGATACGCAGTATTTT.

This clonotype was detected a few times. A much larger clone is a single base away; this may be a read error. J is TRBJ2-7 and V is TRBV6-4; the match to TRBD2 covers 8 bases. Unmatched junction bases numbered 11, after V lost 0 bases and J lost 7 bases. The CDR3 is made up of 16 amino acids. In germline, CDR1 is MRHNA, CDR2 SNTAGT. The CDR3 bases are TGTGCCAGCAGTGACTCCGGAACTAGCGGTGTCTATGAGCAGTACTTC. This gives the protein CASSDSGTSGVYEQYF.

The rearrangement joins TRBV3-1 to TRBJ1-2; no firm D call. Germline CDR1 reads LGHDT; CDR2 reads YNNKEL (reference sequence). V lost 4 bases and J lost 4, with 13 bases in between. The CDR3 has 14 amino acids. In DNA form, the CDR3 reads TGTGCCAGCAGCCCCAGCGTGGGAGGCTATGGCTACACCTTC. It translates to CASSPSVGGYGYTF.

The chain employs TRBV9 and TRBJ1-2; the match to TRBD1 covers 9 bases. The CDR3 is made up of 15 amino acids. V shed 0 bases, J shed 8 bases, and the junction held 8 bases outside the gene matches. Germline V CDR1 and CDR2: SGDLS, YYNGEE. The CDR3 sequence: CASSVGGQGGEGYTF. CDR3 in DNA: TGTGCCAGCAGCGTAGGGGGACAGGGAGGAGAAGGCTACACCTTC.

Details on this clonotype: It may be a read error: a sequence one base away is much more abundant. V gene TRBV18 combines with J gene TRBJ2-5; D is undetermined. V was shortened by 0 bases and J by 11 bases, with 22 bases between the two germline ends. This CDR3 spans 16 amino acids. From germline, CDR1 is KGHSH and CDR2 LQKENI. For the CDR3, the DNA is TGTGCCAGCTCACCACCGGGCCCCCGGGTTTACAATGAGCAGTACTTC. The encoded protein is CASSPPGPRVYNEQYF.

The chain couples TRBV4-3 to TRBJ2-3; possible D gene TRBD1, 6 bases. The V and J ends lost 6 bases and 1 base respectively, with 20 bases between them. This CDR3 contains 17 residues. Germline assignment: CDR1 LGHNA and CDR2 YSLEER. The CDR3 loop reads CASSHPTTGRGTDTQYF. The DNA for the CDR3 is TGCGCCAGCAGTCATCCCACGACAGGCCGGGGCACAGATACGCAGTATTTT.

Remarks on this clonotype: It may be a read error: a sequence one base away is much more abundant. The chain joins TRBV5-1 to TRBJ2-5; D ambiguous. The DNA end is more similar to TRBJ2-1, so the J call may be wrong. The CDR3 extends over 13 amino acids. Germline assignment: CDR1 SGHRS and CDR2 YFSETQ. The CDR3 nucleotides are TGCGCCAGCAGCTTATGGCGGCAAGAGACCCAGTTCTTC. Its translation is CASSLWRQETQFF.

The genes are TRBV20-1 and TRBJ2-5, with D perhaps TRBD1 (6 bases). Germline V gene data show CDR1 as DFQATT and CDR2 as SNEGSKA (reference sequence). V lost 1 base to trimming and J lost 5 bases, with 11 bases between them. The CDR3 has 13 amino acids. The CDR3 here is CSARATGWETQYF. For the CDR3, the DNA is TGCAGTGCTAGAGCCACAGGGTGGGAGACCCAGTACTTC.